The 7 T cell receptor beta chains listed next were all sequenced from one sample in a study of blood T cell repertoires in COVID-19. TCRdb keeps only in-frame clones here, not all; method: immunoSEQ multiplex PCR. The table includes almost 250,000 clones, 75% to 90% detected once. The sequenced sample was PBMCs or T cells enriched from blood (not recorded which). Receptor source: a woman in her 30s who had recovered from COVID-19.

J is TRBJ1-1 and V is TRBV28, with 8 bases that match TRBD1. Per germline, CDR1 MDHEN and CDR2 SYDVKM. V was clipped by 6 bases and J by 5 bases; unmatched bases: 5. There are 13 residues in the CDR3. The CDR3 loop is CASSDRGVTEAFF. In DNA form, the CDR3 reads TGTGCCAGCAGCGACAGGGGAGTTACTGAAGCTTTCTTT.

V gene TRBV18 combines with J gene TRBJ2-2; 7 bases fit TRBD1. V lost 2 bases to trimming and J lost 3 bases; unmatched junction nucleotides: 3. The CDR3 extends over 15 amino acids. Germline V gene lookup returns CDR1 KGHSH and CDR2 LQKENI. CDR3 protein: CASSPGQADTGELFF. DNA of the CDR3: TGTGCCAGCTCACCAGGACAGGCAGACACCGGGGAGCTGTTTTTT.

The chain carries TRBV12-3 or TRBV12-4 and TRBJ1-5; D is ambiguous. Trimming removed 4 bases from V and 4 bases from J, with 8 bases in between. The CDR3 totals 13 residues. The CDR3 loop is CASSYSRNQPQHF. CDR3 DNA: TGTGCCAGCAGTTACTCCAGGAATCAGCCCCAGCATTTT.

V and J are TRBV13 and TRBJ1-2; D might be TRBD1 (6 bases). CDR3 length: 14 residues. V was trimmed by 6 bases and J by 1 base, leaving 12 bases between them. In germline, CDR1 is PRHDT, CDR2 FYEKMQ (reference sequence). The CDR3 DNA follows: TGTGCCAGCAGTACCGGGACAAGTAACTATGGCTACACCTTC. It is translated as CASSTGTSNYGYTF.

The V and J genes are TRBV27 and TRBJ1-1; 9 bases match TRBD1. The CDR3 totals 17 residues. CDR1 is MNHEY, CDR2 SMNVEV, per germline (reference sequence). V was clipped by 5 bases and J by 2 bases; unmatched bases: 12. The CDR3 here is CASSPGQGRTTNTEAFF. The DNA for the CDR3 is TGTGCCAGCAGTCCCGGACAGGGGCGCACTACTAACACTGAAGCTTTCTTT.

CDR3 amino acids: CASSEYQLLPYEQYF. For the CDR3, the DNA is TGTGCCAGCAGTGAATATCAACTCCTCCCCTACGAGCAGTACTTC. The chain links TRBV25-1 to TRBJ2-7, with D uncertain. CDR3 size: 15 residues. The germline CDR1 and CDR2 sequences are MGHDK and SYGVNS. The V and J ends lost 0 bases and 2 bases respectively, with 11 bases between them.

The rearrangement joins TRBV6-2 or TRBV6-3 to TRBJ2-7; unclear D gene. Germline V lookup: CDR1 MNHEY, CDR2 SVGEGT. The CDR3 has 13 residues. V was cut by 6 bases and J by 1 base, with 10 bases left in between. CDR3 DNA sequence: TGTGCCAGCAGCCGCCTGACTTCCTACGAGCAGTACTTC. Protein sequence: CASSRLTSYEQYF.